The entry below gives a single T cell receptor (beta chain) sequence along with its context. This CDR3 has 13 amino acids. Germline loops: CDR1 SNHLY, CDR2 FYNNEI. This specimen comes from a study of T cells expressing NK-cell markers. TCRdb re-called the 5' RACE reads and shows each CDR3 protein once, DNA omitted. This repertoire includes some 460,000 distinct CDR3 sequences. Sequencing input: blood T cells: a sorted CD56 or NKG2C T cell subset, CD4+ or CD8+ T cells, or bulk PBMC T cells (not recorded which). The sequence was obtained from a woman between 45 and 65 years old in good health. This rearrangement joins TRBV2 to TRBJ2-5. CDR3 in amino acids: CASSEVTQETQYF.